This T cell receptor (beta chain) was profiled in a study of shared T cell receptors in the human thymus. Per germline, CDR1 LGHNT and CDR2 FRNRAP. Trimming cost V 2 bases and J 9 bases, with 8 bases left between them. The CDR3 runs 12 residues. Assay: immunoSEQ multiplex PCR; the TCRdb copy retains only in-frame clones and omits some. This table has about 660,000 clones, roughly 90% appearing once. These sequences were also reported in another study, on human thymus T cells. Per that paper: Resections from corrective heart surgery provided thymus tissue.

The chain carries TRBV12-5 and TRBJ2-1, with D hard to call. This TCR derives from a boy younger than two with a congenital heart defect. Sequencing input: thymocytes. The CDR3 protein is CASGLTTGEQFF. The CDR3 DNA is TGTGCTAGTGGTTTGACGACGGGTGAGCAGTTCTTC.